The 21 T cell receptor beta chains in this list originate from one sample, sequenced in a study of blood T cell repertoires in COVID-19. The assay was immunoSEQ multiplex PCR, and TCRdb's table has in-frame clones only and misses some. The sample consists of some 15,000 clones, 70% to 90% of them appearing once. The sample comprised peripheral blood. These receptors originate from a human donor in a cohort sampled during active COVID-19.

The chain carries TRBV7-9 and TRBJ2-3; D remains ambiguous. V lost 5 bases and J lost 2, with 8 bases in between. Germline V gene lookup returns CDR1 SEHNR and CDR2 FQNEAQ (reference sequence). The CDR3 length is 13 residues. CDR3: CASSPGSTDTQYF. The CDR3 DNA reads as TGTGCCAGCAGCCCCGGGTCCACAGATACGCAGTATTTT. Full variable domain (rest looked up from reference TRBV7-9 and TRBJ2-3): DTGVSQNPRHKITKRGQNVTFRCDPISEHNRLYWYRQTLGQGPEFLTYFQNEAQLEKSRLLSDRFSAERPKGSFSTLEIQRTEQGDSAMYLCASSPGSTDTQYFGPGTRLTVL.

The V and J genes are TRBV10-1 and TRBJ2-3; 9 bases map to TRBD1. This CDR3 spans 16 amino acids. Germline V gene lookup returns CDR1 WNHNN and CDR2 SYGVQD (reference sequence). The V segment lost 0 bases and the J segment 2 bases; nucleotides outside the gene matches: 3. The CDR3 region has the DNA TGCGCCAGCAGTGAGTCACAACAGGGGGCCACAGATACGCAGTATTTT. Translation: CASSESQQGATDTQYF.

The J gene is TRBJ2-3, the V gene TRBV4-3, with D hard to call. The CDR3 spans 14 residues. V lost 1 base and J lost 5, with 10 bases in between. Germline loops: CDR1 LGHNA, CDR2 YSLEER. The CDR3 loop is CASSQALGGDTQYF. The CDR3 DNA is TGCGCCAGCAGCCAAGCCTTAGGCGGAGATACGCAGTATTTT.

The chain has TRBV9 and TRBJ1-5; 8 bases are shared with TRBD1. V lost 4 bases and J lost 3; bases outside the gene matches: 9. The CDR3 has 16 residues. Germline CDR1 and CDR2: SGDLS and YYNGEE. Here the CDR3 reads CASSTGQGGPNQPQHF. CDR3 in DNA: TGTGCCAGCAGCACCGGACAGGGAGGTCCCAATCAGCCCCAGCATTTT.

The CDR3 bases are TGTGCCAGCAGTGAATCCCAGACAGGGGCCGAGCAGTTCTTC. Translated, it gives CASSESQTGAEQFF. The chain uses TRBV25-1 and TRBJ2-1; TRBD1 matches at 8 bases. CDR1 is MGHDK and CDR2 is SYGVNS in the germline V gene. V lost 1 base to trimming and J lost 10 bases; unmatched junction nucleotides: 6. This CDR3 has 14 residues.

CDR3 nucleotides: TGTGCCAGCGGGACTAGCGGGGAGGCAGATACGCAGTATTTT. Translated, it gives CASGTSGEADTQYF. The chain employs TRBV6-4 and TRBJ2-3, with 13 positions matching TRBD2. Germline V CDR1 and CDR2: MRHNA, SNTAGT. V shed 8 bases, J shed 4 bases, and the junction held 3 bases outside the gene matches. The CDR3 has 14 residues.

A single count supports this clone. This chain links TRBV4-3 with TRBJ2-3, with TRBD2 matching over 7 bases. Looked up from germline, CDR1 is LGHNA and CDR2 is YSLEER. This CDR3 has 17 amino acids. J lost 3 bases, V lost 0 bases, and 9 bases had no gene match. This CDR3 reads CASSQDLRRGTTDTQYF. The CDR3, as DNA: TGCGCCAGCAGCCAAGATTTACGGCGGGGGACGACAGATACGCAGTATTTT.

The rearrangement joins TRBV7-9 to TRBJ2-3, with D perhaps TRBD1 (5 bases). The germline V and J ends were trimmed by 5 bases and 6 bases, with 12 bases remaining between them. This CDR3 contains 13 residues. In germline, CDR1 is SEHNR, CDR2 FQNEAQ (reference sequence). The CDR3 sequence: CASSPKTVDTQYF. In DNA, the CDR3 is TGTGCCAGCAGCCCAAAGACAGTCGATACGCAGTATTTT.

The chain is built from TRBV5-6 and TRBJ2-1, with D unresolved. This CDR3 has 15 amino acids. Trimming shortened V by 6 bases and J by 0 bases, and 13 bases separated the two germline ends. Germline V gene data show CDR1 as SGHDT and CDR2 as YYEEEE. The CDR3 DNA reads TGTGCCAGCAACGTTATCGAGAGCTCCTACAATGAGCAGTTCTTC. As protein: CASNVIESSYNEQFF.

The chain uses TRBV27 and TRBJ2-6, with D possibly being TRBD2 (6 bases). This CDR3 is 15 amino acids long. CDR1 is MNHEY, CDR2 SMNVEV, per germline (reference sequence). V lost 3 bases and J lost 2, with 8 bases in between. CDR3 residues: CASSFWEAGANVLTF. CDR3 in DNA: TGTGCCAGCAGTTTTTGGGAGGCTGGGGCCAACGTCCTGACTTTC. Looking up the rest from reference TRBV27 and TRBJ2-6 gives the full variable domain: EAQVTQNPRYLITVTGKKLTVTCSQNMNHEYMSWYRQDPGLGLRQIYYSMNVEVTDKGDVPEGYKVSRKEKRNFPLILESPSPNQTSLYFCASSFWEAGANVLTFGAGSRLTVL.

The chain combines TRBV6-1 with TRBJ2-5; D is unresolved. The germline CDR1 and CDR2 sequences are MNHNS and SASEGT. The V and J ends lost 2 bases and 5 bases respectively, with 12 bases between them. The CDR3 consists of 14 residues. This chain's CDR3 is CASSERGSRETQYF. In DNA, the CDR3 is TGTGCCAGCAGTGAACGTGGTTCCAGGGAGACCCAGTACTTC.

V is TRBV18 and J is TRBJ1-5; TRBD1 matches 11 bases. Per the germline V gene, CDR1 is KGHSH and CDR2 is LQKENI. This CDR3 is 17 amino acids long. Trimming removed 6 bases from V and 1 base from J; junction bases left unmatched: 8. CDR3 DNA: TGTGCCAGCTCCCGGACAGGGGGCGATCCAAGCAATCAGCCCCAGCATTTT. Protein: CASSRTGGDPSNQPQHF.

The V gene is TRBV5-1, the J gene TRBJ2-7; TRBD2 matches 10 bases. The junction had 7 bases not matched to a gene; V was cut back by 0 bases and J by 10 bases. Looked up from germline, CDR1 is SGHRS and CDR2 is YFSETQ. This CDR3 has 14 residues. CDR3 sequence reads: CASSLEVPSGGQYF. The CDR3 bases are TGCGCCAGCAGCTTGGAAGTGCCTAGCGGGGGCCAGTACTTC.

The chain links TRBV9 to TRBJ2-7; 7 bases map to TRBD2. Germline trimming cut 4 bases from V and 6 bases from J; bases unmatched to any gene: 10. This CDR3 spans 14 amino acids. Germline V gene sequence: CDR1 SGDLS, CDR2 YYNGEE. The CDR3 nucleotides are TGTGCCAGCAGCCCCCTAGCGGCCGCCATCGAGCAGTACTTC. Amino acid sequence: CASSPLAAAIEQYF.

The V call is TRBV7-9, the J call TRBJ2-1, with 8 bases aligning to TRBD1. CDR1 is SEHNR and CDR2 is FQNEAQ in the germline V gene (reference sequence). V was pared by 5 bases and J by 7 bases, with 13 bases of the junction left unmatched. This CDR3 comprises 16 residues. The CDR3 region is CASSQTLGQGKNEQFF. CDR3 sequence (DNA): TGTGCCAGCAGCCAGACCCTAGGACAGGGCAAGAATGAGCAGTTCTTC.

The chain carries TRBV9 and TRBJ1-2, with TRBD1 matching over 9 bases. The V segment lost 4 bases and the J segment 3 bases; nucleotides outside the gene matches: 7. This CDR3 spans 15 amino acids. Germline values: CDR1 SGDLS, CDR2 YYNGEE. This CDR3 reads CASSPWTGVDYGYTF. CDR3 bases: TGTGCCAGCAGCCCGTGGACAGGGGTCGACTATGGCTACACCTTC.

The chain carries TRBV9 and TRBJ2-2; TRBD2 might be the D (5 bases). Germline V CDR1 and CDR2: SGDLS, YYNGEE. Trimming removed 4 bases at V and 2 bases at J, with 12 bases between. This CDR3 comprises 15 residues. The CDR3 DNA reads TGTGCCAGCAGCTTGCGGACTGAAAACACCGGGGAGCTGTTTTTT. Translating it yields CASSLRTENTGELFF.

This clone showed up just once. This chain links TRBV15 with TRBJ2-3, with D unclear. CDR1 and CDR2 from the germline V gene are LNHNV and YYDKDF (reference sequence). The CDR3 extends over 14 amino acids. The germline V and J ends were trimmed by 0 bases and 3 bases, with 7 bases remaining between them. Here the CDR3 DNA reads TGTGCCACCAGCAGAGATCGGAGAACAGATACGCAGTATTTT. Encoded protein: CATSRDRRTDTQYF. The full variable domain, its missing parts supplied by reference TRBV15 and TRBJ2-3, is DAMVIQNPRYQVTQFGKPVTLSCSQTLNHNVMYWYQQKSSQAPKLLFHYYDKDFNNEADTPDNFQSRRPNTSFCFLDIRSPGLGDTAMYLCATSRDRRTDTQYFGPGTRLTVL.

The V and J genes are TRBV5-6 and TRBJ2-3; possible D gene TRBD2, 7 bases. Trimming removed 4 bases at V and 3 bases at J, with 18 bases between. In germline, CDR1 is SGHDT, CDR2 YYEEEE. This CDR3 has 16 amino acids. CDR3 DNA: TGTGCCAGCAGCAATTGGGGGGGGGCCTCTACAGATACGCAGTATTTT. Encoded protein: CASSNWGGASTDTQYF.

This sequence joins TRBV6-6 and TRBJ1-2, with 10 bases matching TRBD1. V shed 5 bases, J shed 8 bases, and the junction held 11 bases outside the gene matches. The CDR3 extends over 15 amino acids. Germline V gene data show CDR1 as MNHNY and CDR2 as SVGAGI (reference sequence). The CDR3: CASSHLTGGRSGYTF. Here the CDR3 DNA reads TGTGCCAGCAGTCACCTGACAGGGGGCAGGTCGGGCTACACCTTC.

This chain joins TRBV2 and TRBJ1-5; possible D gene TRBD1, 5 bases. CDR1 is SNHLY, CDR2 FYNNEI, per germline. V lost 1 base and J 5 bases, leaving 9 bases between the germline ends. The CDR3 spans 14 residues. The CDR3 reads CASSEGGRDQPQHF. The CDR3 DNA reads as TGTGCCAGCAGTGAAGGGGGCAGGGATCAGCCCCAGCATTTT.